The rows below give T cell receptor beta chains drawn from one sample of a study of blood T cell repertoires in COVID-19. Libraries were prepared by immunoSEQ multiplex PCR; TCRdb keeps only in-frame clonotypes and omits some of them. The sample has roughly 100,000 clones, more than 90% seen once; the top ten hold about 4%. The material sequenced was peripheral blood. The receptor source for this set is a man aged 18 to 29 with acute or convalescent COVID-19. Each CDR3 is given with its conserved first and last residue. A D gene is named only where the DNA matches it firmly. Clone size, where shown, is once, few, many, or a class for clones that have expanded.

V	J	size	D	DNA	CDR3
TRBV6-2/TRBV6-3	TRBJ1-5	-	TRBD1	TGTGCCAGCAGTTACACGGACAGGGCCTATCAGCCCCAGCATTTT	CASSYTDRAYQPQHF
TRBV7-9	TRBJ1-1	-	-	TGTGCCAGCACCCAACAGAGTACGAACACTGAAGCTTTCTTT	CASTQQSTNTEAFF
TRBV7-2	TRBJ1-4	-	-	TGTGCCAGCAGGAGAGTGGGGGGTTTTCAAGAAAAACTGTTTTTT	CASRRVGGFQEKLFF
TRBV19	TRBJ1-5	once	-	TGTGCCAGTACCGAGACGGGGGTGAGCAATCAGCCCCAGCATTTT	CASTETGVSNQPQHF
TRBV19	TRBJ1-5	-	TRBD1	TGTGCCAGTAGTACGAGGATGGGACAGGGGAAACAGCCCCAGCATTTT	CASSTRMGQGKQPQHF
TRBV5-1	TRBJ2-1	-	-	TGCGCCAGCAACAGGTTGGGCGTTAGCAATGAGCAGTTCTTC	CASNRLGVSNEQFF
TRBV24-1	TRBJ1-5	-	TRBD1	TGTGCCACCAGTCAGGGGGCGTATAGCAATCAGCCCCAGCATTTT	CATSQGAYSNQPQHF
TRBV29-1	TRBJ1-2	-	-	TGCAGCGTTGAGACTCCGGGGGGATCTGGAGGCTACACCTTC	CSVETPGGSGGYTF
TRBV7-2	TRBJ1-5	few	-	TGTGCCAGCACCCCCGGGGGTACTAATCAGCCCCAGCATTTT	CASTPGGTNQPQHF
TRBV11-2	TRBJ1-5	once	TRBD1	TGTGCCAGCAGCCCGGGACAGAATCAGCCCCAGCATTTT	CASSPGQNQPQHF
TRBV27	TRBJ1-2	-	TRBD1	TGTGCCAGCAGTTCCTCAGGGGGCGCGGGCGGCTACACCTTC	CASSSSGGAGGYTF
TRBV3-1/TRBV3-2	TRBJ2-2	-	TRBD2	TGTGCCAGCAGCCACATCACTAGCGGGGTCGGCACCGGGGAGCTGTTTTTT	CASSHITSGVGTGELFF
TRBV24-1	TRBJ2-2	-	TRBD2	TGTGCCACCAGCAGCGGGGTGAACACCGGGGAGCTGTTTTTT	CATSSGVNTGELFF
TRBV5-1	TRBJ1-5	-	TRBD1	TGCGCCAGCAGCTTGGCCCCGACAGGGGATGTTGGTCAGCCCCAGCATTTT	CASSLAPTGDVGQPQHF
TRBV18	TRBJ2-1	-	TRBD1	TGTGCCAGCTCACCACCTAAATCGGGGACAGGGGGGAATGAGCAGTTCTTC	CASSPPKSGTGGNEQFF
TRBV4-2	TRBJ2-1	-	TRBD2	TGTGCCAGCAGCCAAGTTGGGGGAGCGGGAGTACACAATGAGCAGTTCTTC	CASSQVGGAGVHNEQFF
TRBV6-5	TRBJ2-7	-	-	TGTGCCAGCAGTCTCGTGACAGGTGGGGCCTACGAGCAGTACTTC	CASSLVTGGAYEQYF
TRBV6-6	TRBJ1-1	few	TRBD1	TGTGCCAGCAGGGACGGGACAGCCTGGAACACTGAAGCTTTCTTT	CASRDGTAWNTEAFF